The clone carrying this TCR beta chain was detected only a few times. A PCR-confirmed or clinician-diagnosed COVID-19 case had contacted exposed participants within 2 weeks of entry. Per the original data handling: It was from reference gene primer amplification that nucleated cell counts were estimated. Clones were read by immunoSEQ multiplex PCR, and TCRdb kept only the in-frame ones, dropping some. V and J calls and clone size are as listed in that table; D and trimming were resolved from the DNA. This sample has 210,000 or so clones, with roughly 85% found just once. This CDR3 spans 14 amino acids. CDR1 MNHEY and CDR2 SVGAGI come from the germline V gene. V lost 0 bases and J 5 bases, leaving 8 bases between the germline ends. The data were taken from a study of blood T cell repertoires in COVID-19.

The clonotype originates from a woman aged 45-60 years who had been exposed to COVID-19. The sample was PBMCs or T cells enriched from blood (not recorded which). The gene calls are TRBV6-5 and TRBJ1-5, with TRBD1 as a possible D gene (5 bases). The CDR3 here is CASSYSGGDQPQHF. The CDR3 DNA reads as TGTGCCAGCAGTTACTCGGGAGGGGATCAGCCCCAGCATTTT.